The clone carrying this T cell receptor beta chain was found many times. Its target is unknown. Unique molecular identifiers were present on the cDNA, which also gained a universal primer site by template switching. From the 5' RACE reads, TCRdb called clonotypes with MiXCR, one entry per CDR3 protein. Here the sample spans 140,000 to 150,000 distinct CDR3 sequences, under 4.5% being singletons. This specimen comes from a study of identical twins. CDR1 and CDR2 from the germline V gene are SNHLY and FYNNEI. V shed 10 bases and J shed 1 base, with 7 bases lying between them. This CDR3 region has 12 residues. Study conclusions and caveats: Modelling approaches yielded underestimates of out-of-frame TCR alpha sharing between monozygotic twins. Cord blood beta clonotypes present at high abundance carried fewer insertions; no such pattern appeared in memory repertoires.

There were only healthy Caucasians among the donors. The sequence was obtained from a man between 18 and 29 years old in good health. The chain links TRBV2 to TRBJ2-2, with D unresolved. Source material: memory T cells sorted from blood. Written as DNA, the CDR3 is TGTGCCACCCCAGGGAACACCGGGGAGCTGTTTTTT. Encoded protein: CATPGNTGELFF.